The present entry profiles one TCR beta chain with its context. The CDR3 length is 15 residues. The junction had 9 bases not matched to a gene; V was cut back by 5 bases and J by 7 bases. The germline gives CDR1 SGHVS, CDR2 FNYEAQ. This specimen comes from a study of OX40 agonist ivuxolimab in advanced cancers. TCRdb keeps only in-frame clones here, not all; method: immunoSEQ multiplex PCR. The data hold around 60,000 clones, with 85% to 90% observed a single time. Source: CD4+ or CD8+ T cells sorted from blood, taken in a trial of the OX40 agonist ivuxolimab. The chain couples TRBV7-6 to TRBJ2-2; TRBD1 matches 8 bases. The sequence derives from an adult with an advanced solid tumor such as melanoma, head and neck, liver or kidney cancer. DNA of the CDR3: TGTGCCAGCAGCGAGCGAACAGGGGGAGGCGGGGAGCTGTTTTTT. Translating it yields CASSERTGGGGELFF.